This TCR beta chain was obtained from a study of T cells in localized non-small cell lung cancer (dated by TCRdb to between 2020 and 2021). Notes on the research overall: T cell repertoires of hundreds of early-stage NSCLC patients were analyzed, with tumors being compared against uninvolved tumor-adjacent lungs. The cohort consisted of 236 treatment-naive NSCLC patients whose localized lung tumors had been resected. A mean age of approximately 66 years was recorded for the NSCLC patients, of whom more than 120 were male and about a hundred were female. The research as a whole found: Multi-region tumor sequencing was not performed, so intratumor heterogeneity could not be excluded. Higher blood T cell density associated with longer overall survival, while higher adjacent-lung clonality associated with shorter survival. Because the study design was exploratory, TCR variables were selected using unadjusted p-values without false-discovery rate correction. A median of about 61 of the top 100 tumor clones turned up in the paired uninvolved adjacent lung, and some 28 of those clones also ranked among the top 100 of that same adjacent lung. Uninvolved tumor-adjacent lung showed the highest T cell clonality, higher than tumor, which suggests more focused antigenic responses in the uninvolved tumor-adjacent lung.

V is shortened by 6 bases, J by 6 bases, and the region joining them spans 8 bases. Its CDR3 holds 12 amino acids, cysteine through phenylalanine. Here the CDR3 DNA is all that survives: 36 bases in frame from base 1. Looking up the germline V gene yields CDR1 LGHNA and CDR2 YSLEER. At diagnosis, peripheral blood, uninvolved tumor-adjacent lung and tumor were collected and were preserved as a mix of fresh-frozen and FFPE material. For TCR repertoire profiling, the blood samples were analyzed as peripheral blood mononuclear cells. On this clone itself: Its binding antigen is unknown. No quality values exist for individual bases; no much larger clone is one base distant.

TCR beta CDR3 regions were sequenced from DNA using the immunoSEQ Assay. Per the source publication's procedure: T cell density was computed as TCR beta template counts normalized to usable DNA estimated by amplifying housekeeping genes. Richness was estimated using the preseqR package, with extrapolation to 400,000 templates for PBMC samples and to 120,000 templates for tissue samples. Clonality was taken to be one minus Pielou's evenness. Tissue-enriched TCRs were identified by differential abundance testing using productive amino-acid clonotypes, minimum total count 5 and alpha 0.1. The Jaccard Index and the Morisita Overlap Index were used to measure repertoire overlap between compartments. GLIPH clustered TCR beta CDR3s with public tetramer-defined viral CDR3s; viral motifs required at least three viral sequences plus V-gene enrichment. TCRdb re-hosts the immuneACCESS table, in-frame sequences only. Its copies lack some clones; in the studies checked, an unresolved V gene accounts for under half of them, and the cause for the rest is not known. D and trimming were read from the DNA, whereas the V and J calls and clone size are those reported in that table. The sample table holds 30,000 to 40,000 clones, of which around 86% were seen once. The ten top clones hold around 6.4% of the sample.

This receptor was identified in a man aged 35-69 years with stage I lung adenocarcinoma. Recombination connected TRBV4-3 to TRBJ2-2, with the D gene not clear enough to name. The sequencing used peripheral blood, collected before any cancer treatment. The CDR3 is CASRPLSGELFF. The nucleotide sequence reads TGCGCCAGCAGGCCCCTTTCCGGGGAGCTGTTTTTT.